The present entry profiles one T cell receptor (beta chain) with its context. Its matching antigen is unknown. This sample is part of a study of shared clonotypes between healthy human individuals. For the study at large: The donors, two women and three men, were aged 18 to 49. Findings and caveats of the study: When compared with the clonotypes that were shared by all four sorted-subset donors, the non-shared clonotypes turned out to have lower generation probabilities.

Assay: immunoSEQ multiplex PCR; the TCRdb copy retains only in-frame clones and omits some. The table has some 1 million clones, about 75% seen once. This CDR3 is built from 16 residues. Trimming removed 0 bases at V and 2 bases at J, with 12 bases between. CDR1 MNHNY and CDR2 SVGAGI come from the germline V gene (reference sequence). The sample was memory CD4+ T cells sorted from blood. The subset here: CD45RA-negative fraction. The receptor comes from a man aged 18 to 35 in good health. The rearrangement joins TRBV6-6 to TRBJ2-3; D unresolved. Here the CDR3 reads CASSYSPGSVTDTQYF. The CDR3 nucleotides read TGTGCCAGCAGTTACTCGCCGGGCTCGGTCACAGATACGCAGTATTTT.